The rows below give T cell receptor beta chains drawn from one sample of a study of T cells in Graves' hyperthyroidism and ophthalmopathy. Each CDR3 protein gets one entry after TCRdb re-called the multiplex PCR reads with MiXCR. Of roughly 560,000 distinct CDR3 sequences listed, 14% to 15% are singletons. Material: blood. The receptors were sampled from a woman aged 35 to 49 with Graves' ophthalmopathy. The CDR3 runs from the conserved cysteine through the conserved F or W. The order of the fields is D gene, clone size, J gene, V gene, CDR3 protein, CDR3 DNA. A D gene is named only where the DNA matches it firmly. For some rows the clone size is stated as once, few or many, or as a class when expanded; others skip it.

>.|many|TRBJ2-7|TRBV19
CASMDPVSYEQYF
TGTGCCAGTATGGACCCCGTCTCCTACGAGCAGTACTTC
>.|many|TRBJ1-5|TRBV6-5
CASSSTGPINQPQHF
TGTGCCAGCAGTTCCACCGGCCCTATCAATCAGCCCCAGCATTTT
>TRBD1|many|TRBJ1-2|TRBV19
CASSVTGTGSGYTF
TGTGCCAGTAGTGTCACCGGGACAGGGAGCGGCTACACCTTC
>.|few|TRBJ1-3|TRBV4-1
CASSQDGTAYSGNTIYF
TGCGCCAGCAGCCAAGATGGGACGGCCTACTCTGGAAACACCATATATTTT
>.|many|TRBJ1-2|TRBV12-3/TRBV12-4
CASSLAGERGYTF
TGTGCCAGCAGTTTAGCAGGGGAACGTGGCTACACCTTC
>TRBD1|many|TRBJ1-2|TRBV19
CASSSAGTGYGYTF
TGTGCCAGTAGTAGCGCCGGGACAGGGTATGGCTACACCTTC
>.|many|TRBJ1-6|TRBV6-2/TRBV6-3
CASTPRALDNSPLHF
TGTGCCAGCACCCCCCGGGCATTGGATAATTCACCCCTCCACTTT
>.|.|TRBJ1-3|TRBV18
CASSPLQSGNTIYF
TGTGCCAGCTCACCACTTCAATCTGGAAACACCATATATTTT
>.|many|TRBJ2-2|TRBV4-1
CASSQDGSRTGELFF
TGCGCCAGCAGCCAAGATGGAAGTCGCACCGGGGAGCTGTTTTTT
>.|many|TRBJ1-2|TRBV6-5
CASSYNRANYGYTF
TGTGCCAGCAGTTACAACAGGGCTAACTATGGCTACACCTTC
>.|many|TRBJ2-2|TRBV28
CASSGDQGDRNTGELFF
TGTGCCAGCAGTGGGGACCAGGGCGATAGGAACACCGGGGAGCTGTTTTTT
>.|many|TRBJ2-2|TRBV6-2/TRBV6-3
CASGFDRTQINTGELFF
TGTGCCAGCGGGTTCGACAGGACACAGATAAACACCGGGGAGCTGTTTTTT
>.|many|TRBJ2-7|TRBV20-1
CSVAESSYEQYF
TGCAGTGTTGCGGAATCCTCCTACGAGCAGTACTTC
>.|many|TRBJ2-6|TRBV28
CASSPNLGGRKAGANVLTF
TGTGCCAGCAGTCCGAACCTAGGGGGGAGGAAGGCTGGGGCCAACGTCCTGACTTTC
>TRBD1|many|TRBJ1-1|TRBV4-2
CASSRQGMGNTEAFF
TGTGCCAGCAGCCGACAGGGGATGGGGAACACTGAAGCTTTCTTT
>TRBD1|many|TRBJ2-7|TRBV7-8
CASSEGPGGYEQYF
TGTGCCAGCAGCGAAGGGCCAGGGGGCTACGAGCAGTACTTC
>.|.|TRBJ2-2|TRBV24-1
CATSDTALGKYTGELFF
TGTGCCACCAGTGATACGGCACTCGGAAAATACACCGGGGAGCTGTTTTTT
>.|many|TRBJ1-5|TRBV19
CASSIDTYNQPQHF
TGTGCCAGTAGTATTGACACTTACAATCAGCCCCAGCATTTT
>.|many|TRBJ1-2|TRBV5-6
CASSLRARPGGYTF
TGTGCCAGCAGCTTGCGGGCAAGGCCAGGTGGCTACACCTTC
>.|.|TRBJ2-6|TRBV15
CATSRNTRASVLTF
TGTGCCACCAGCAGAAATACCAGGGCCAGCGTCCTGACTTTC
>.|many|TRBJ1-3|TRBV2
CASSEQASGNTIYF
TGTGCCAGCAGTGAACAGGCCTCTGGAAACACCATATATTTT
>.|many|TRBJ2-2|TRBV24-1
CATMRGDGAHAGELFF
TGTGCCACCATGAGGGGGGACGGCGCCCACGCCGGGGAGCTGTTTTTT
>TRBD2|many|TRBJ2-3|TRBV24-1
CATSDSGTSGSTDTQYF
TGTGCCACCAGTGATTCTGGGACTAGCGGATCCACAGATACGCAGTATTTT
>.|many|TRBJ1-1|TRBV7-6
CASSQSPGGSEAFF
TGTGCCAGCAGCCAATCCCCGGGGGGCTCTGAAGCTTTCTTT
>.|.|TRBJ1-3|TRBV19
CATKSGNTIYF
TGTGCCACGAAGTCAGGAAACACCATATATTTT
>.|many|TRBJ2-4|TRBV6-2/TRBV6-3
CASSPGRTGLAKNIQYF
TGTGCCAGCAGTCCCGGGAGGACAGGGCTAGCCAAAAACATTCAGTACTTC